The 18 T cell receptor beta chains below all came from one sample that was sequenced in a study of T-cell memory formation after mild COVID-19. MiXCR, applied by TCRdb to the 5' RACE reads, yields one record per CDR3 protein. In the table there are about 560,000 distinct CDR3 sequences, 20% to 25% of which are singletons. The sequenced sample was PBMCs or a T cell subset sorted from them (not recorded which). These receptors were collected from an adult woman who had mild COVID-19 (a few samples of this study predate the infection). Cell type and time point are not known.

Only one count was recorded for this clonotype. The V gene is TRBV20-1, the J gene TRBJ2-5; the match to TRBD2 covers 12 bases. CDR3 length: 15 residues. Germline V gene lookup returns CDR1 DFQATT and CDR2 SNEGSKA (reference sequence). V shed 0 bases and J 5 bases; nucleotides not matched to a gene: 4. This chain's CDR3 is CSARDLAGGPETQYF. The CDR3, as DNA: TGCAGTGCTAGAGACCTAGCGGGGGGGCCGGAGACCCAGTACTTC.

This rearrangement joins TRBV2 to TRBJ2-3; TRBD2 matches 7 bases. The V gene end was trimmed by 2 bases and the J gene end by 2 bases; junction bases not matched to a gene: 4. CDR3 length: 15 residues. CDR1 is SNHLY, CDR2 FYNNEI, per germline. The CDR3 DNA follows: TGTGCCAGCAGTGAATCGCTAGCGGTCACAGATACGCAGTATTTT. It translates to CASSESLAVTDTQYF.

A few counts support this clonotype. The chain has TRBV19 and TRBJ2-5; 9 nucleotides agree with TRBD1. Trimming at V came to 8 bases and at J to 3 bases, leaving 4 bases not matched to a gene. This CDR3 spans 13 amino acids. The germline V gene has CDR1 LNHDA and CDR2 SQIVND (reference sequence). The CDR3 loop reads CASGTGTKETQYF. Written as DNA, the CDR3 is TGTGCCAGTGGGACAGGGACCAAAGAGACCCAGTACTTC.

The V call is TRBV4-3, the J call TRBJ2-7, with TRBD1 matching over 9 bases. Germline trimming cut 3 bases from V and 1 base from J; bases unmatched to any gene: 4. Germline-derived CDR1 and CDR2 are LGHNA and YSLEER. CDR3 length equals 15 residues. CDR3 residues: CASSQWTGDSYEQYF. CDR3 sequence (DNA): TGCGCCAGCAGCCAGTGGACAGGGGATTCCTACGAGCAGTACTTC.

The table lists this clonotype with a few counts. The chain combines TRBV12-3 or TRBV12-4 with TRBJ2-1; D possibly matches TRBD1 or TRBD2 (5 bases each). Trimming removed 8 bases at V and 0 bases at J, with 14 bases between. This CDR3 is built from 15 residues. Written as DNA, the CDR3 is TGTGCCAGCGACAGACCTGGGAGCTCCTACAATGAGCAGTTCTTC. This encodes CASDRPGSSYNEQFF.

The chain has TRBV29-1 and TRBJ1-1; no firm D call. Trimming shortened V by 3 bases and J by 7 bases, and 12 bases separated the two germline ends. Per the germline V gene, CDR1 is SQVTM and CDR2 is ANQGSEA. The CDR3 is 12 residues long. CDR3 protein: CSVDGPWGEAFF. The CDR3 coding sequence is TGCAGCGTTGATGGGCCTTGGGGTGAAGCTTTCTTT.

The rearrangement joins TRBV15 to TRBJ2-5; 11 bases agree with TRBD2. Per germline, CDR1 LNHNV and CDR2 YYDKDF (reference sequence). Trimming at V came to 3 bases and at J to 3 bases, leaving 3 bases not matched to a gene. This CDR3 has 15 residues. CDR3 residues: CATSRSGLAEETQYF. The CDR3 DNA sequence: TGTGCCACCAGCAGGTCGGGACTAGCGGAAGAGACCCAGTACTTC. The complete variable domain, with remaining parts taken from reference TRBV15 and TRBJ2-5, reads DAMVIQNPRYQVTQFGKPVTLSCSQTLNHNVMYWYQQKSSQAPKLLFHYYDKDFNNEADTPDNFQSRRPNTSFCFLDIRSPGLGDTAMYLCATSRSGLAEETQYFGPGTRLLVL.

V and J are TRBV5-5 and TRBJ2-2, with 10 positions matching TRBD2. Germline V gene sequence: CDR1 SGHKS, CDR2 YYEKEE (reference sequence). Unmatched junction bases numbered 3, after V lost 3 bases and J lost 1 base. The CDR3 length is 16 residues. CDR3 in amino acids: CASSYGLAENTGELFF. The CDR3 DNA sequence: TGTGCCAGCAGCTACGGACTAGCGGAGAACACCGGGGAGCTGTTTTTT.

A few counts support this clonotype. The V gene is TRBV18, the J gene TRBJ2-5; D uncertain. V lost 3 bases, J lost 5 bases, and 10 bases lay in between. Germline lookup yields CDR1 KGHSH and CDR2 LQKENI. The CDR3 is 13 residues long. CDR3 DNA: TGTGCCAGCTCACCGGGTTCGTTGGAGACCCAGTACTTC. As protein: CASSPGSLETQYF.

J is TRBJ1-4 and V is TRBV4-2; D is undetermined. Germline values: CDR1 LGHNA, CDR2 YNFKEQ. The CDR3 extends over 15 amino acids. V lost 1 base and J 4 bases, leaving 10 bases between the germline ends. The CDR3 is CASSQAGQHNEKLFF. The CDR3 nucleotides read TGTGCCAGCAGCCAAGCGGGTCAGCATAATGAAAAACTGTTTTTT.

About this clonotype: A much larger clonotype is one base distant, so this may be a read error. The chain is built from TRBV2 and TRBJ2-7; maybe TRBD2 (7 bases). Germline assignment: CDR1 SNHLY and CDR2 FYNNEI. V lost 3 bases and J 2 bases, leaving 8 bases between the germline ends. There are 13 residues in the CDR3. CDR3 nucleotides: TGTGCCAGCAGTGACGGGGGGCCCTACGAGCAGTACTTC. Amino acids: CASSDGGPYEQYF. Using reference TRBV2 and TRBJ2-7 for the parts outside the CDR3, the full variable domain is EPEVTQTPSHQVTQMGQEVILRCVPISNHLYFYWYRQILGQKVEFLVSFYNNEISEKSEIFDDQFSVERPDGSNFTLKIRSTKLEDSAMYFCASSDGGPYEQYFGPGTRLTVT.

This clonotype showed up many times. V gene TRBV19 combines with J gene TRBJ2-3; D gene ambiguous. With 7 bases removed from V and 4 bases from J, the gap between germline ends came to 12 bases. Germline CDR1 and CDR2: LNHDA and SQIVND (reference sequence). This CDR3 comprises 13 residues. The CDR3 is CASTLGAADTQYF. The CDR3 region has the DNA TGTGCCAGTACCCTCGGTGCGGCAGATACGCAGTATTTT.

This clonotype showed up just a few times. The V gene is TRBV7-3, the J gene TRBJ1-1, with TRBD1 as a possible D gene (5 bases). V was cut by 1 base and J by 4 bases, with 10 bases left in between. CDR1 and CDR2 (germline): SGHTA, FQGTGA. There are 14 residues in the CDR3. The CDR3 DNA sequence: TGTGCCAGCAGCTTAAAGGCCGGGGCCACTGAAGCTTTCTTT. Its translation is CASSLKAGATEAFF.

This clonotype has only a few counts. This chain uses TRBV7-9 with TRBJ1-4; 10 bases agree with TRBD1. The V segment lost 4 bases and the J segment 8 bases; nucleotides outside the gene matches: 7. Germline V gives CDR1 SEHNR, CDR2 FQNEAQ (reference sequence). There are 15 residues in the CDR3. CDR3 nucleotides: TGTGCCAGCAGCTCTGAGGGACAGGGGAAAGAAAAACTGTTTTTT. Amino acid sequence: CASSSEGQGKEKLFF. The entire variable domain, with the rest obtained from reference TRBV7-9 and TRBJ1-4, is as follows: DTGVSQNPRHKITKRGQNVTFRCDPISEHNRLYWYRQTLGQGPEFLTYFQNEAQLEKSRLLSDRFSAERPKGSFSTLEIQRTEQGDSAMYLCASSSEGQGKEKLFFGSGTQLSVL.

The chain recombines TRBV4-3 with TRBJ1-2; no firm D call. The CDR3 loop spans 14 amino acids. V was shortened by 4 bases and J by 3 bases, with 12 bases between the two germline ends. Germline V gene lookup returns CDR1 LGHNA and CDR2 YSLEER. In DNA form, the CDR3 reads TGCGCCAGCAGCCCGCAGGCCGGGTACTATGGCTACACCTTC. This sequence encodes CASSPQAGYYGYTF.

This clonotype showed up many times. This CDR3 reads CATSDPTGANTGELFF. The CDR3 bases are TGTGCCACCAGTGACCCGACAGGTGCGAACACCGGGGAGCTGTTTTTT. This chain links TRBV24-1 with TRBJ2-2, with a possible D match to TRBD1 (6 bases). This CDR3 comprises 16 residues. CDR1 and CDR2 (germline): KGHDR, SFDVKD. V shed 4 bases and J shed 0 bases, with 11 bases lying between them.

This clonotype was recorded at least ten times. The chain combines TRBV7-9 with TRBJ2-1; D uncertain. The CDR3 totals 11 residues. Germline lookup yields CDR1 SEHNR and CDR2 FQNEAQ (reference sequence). Trimming removed 1 base at V and 8 bases at J, with 3 bases between. In DNA, the CDR3 is TGTGCCAGCAGCTTAGAATATGAGCAGTTCTTC. Amino acids: CASSLEYEQFF. Full variable domain (remainder filled in from reference TRBV7-9 and TRBJ2-1): DTGVSQNPRHKITKRGQNVTFRCDPISEHNRLYWYRQTLGQGPEFLTYFQNEAQLEKSRLLSDRFSAERPKGSFSTLEIQRTEQGDSAMYLCASSLEYEQFFGPGTRLTVL.

A few counts support this clonotype. This chain uses TRBV6-6 with TRBJ1-1, with TRBD1 matching 7 bases. The CDR3 is made up of 12 amino acids. CDR1 and CDR2 from the germline V gene are MNHNY and SVGAGI (reference sequence). The J segment lost 2 bases and the V segment lost 11 bases, leaving 5 bases of the junction unmatched. The CDR3 DNA reads as TGTGCCTCCACAGGGGATAACACTGAAGCTTTCTTT. Its protein product is CASTGDNTEAFF.